The 10 T cell receptor beta chains reported below all come from one sample, sequenced in a study of T-cell reconstitution after alpha-beta-depleted transplantation in children. Unique molecular identifiers featured in how the TCRbeta library was prepared. TCRdb recomputed calls from the PCR reads with MiXCR, one row per CDR3 protein. The sample shows some 590,000 distinct CDR3 sequences, 8% to 11% of them seen only once. The source was PBMCs from the stem cell graft donor, collected from the stem cell graft. Receptors were obtained from a human donor who donated a stem cell graft to a child with acute myeloid leukemia.

This clonotype has just a few counts. The CDR3 sequence is CASSLETGRSNQPQHF. The DNA for the CDR3 is TGTGCCAGCAGCTTAGAGACAGGGCGTAGCAATCAGCCCCAGCATTTT. J is TRBJ1-5 and V is TRBV11-2; 7 bases fit TRBD1. In germline, CDR1 is SGHAT, CDR2 FQNNGV. V shed 0 bases, J shed 0 bases, and the junction held 2 bases outside the gene matches. CDR3 size: 16 residues.

The gene calls are TRBV12-3 or TRBV12-4 and TRBJ2-2; tentatively, D is TRBD1 (5 bases). The CDR3 has 16 residues. With 5 bases removed from V and 0 bases from J, the gap between germline ends came to 13 bases. In DNA, the CDR3 is TGTGCCAGCAGTGAACGACAGCTTACGAACACCGGGGAGCTGTTTTTT. Amino acids: CASSERQLTNTGELFF.

The chain uses TRBV28 and TRBJ2-3; 11 bases are shared with TRBD2. CDR3 length equals 16 residues. From germline, CDR1 is MDHEN and CDR2 SYDVKM. V shed 7 bases, J shed 2 bases, and the junction held 8 bases outside the gene matches. CDR3 sequence (DNA): TGTGCCAGCACCCCCGGGACTAGCGGTTTCACAGATACGCAGTATTTT. This gives the protein CASTPGTSGFTDTQYF.

This clonotype was seen at least ten times. The J gene is TRBJ2-7, the V gene TRBV3-1; perhaps TRBD2 as D (6 bases). With 1 base removed from V and 1 base from J, the gap between germline ends came to 17 bases. CDR1 LGHDT and CDR2 YNNKEL come from the germline V gene (reference sequence). The CDR3 runs to 17 residues. CDR3 coding DNA: TGTGCCAGCAGCCAAGTGTTCGCGGGGACCGGGTCCTACGAGCAGTACTTC. Translated: CASSQVFAGTGSYEQYF.

This clonotype was picked up a small number of times. The rearrangement joins TRBV7-8 to TRBJ1-5; D is uncertain. V lost 5 bases and J 0 bases, leaving 5 bases between the germline ends. CDR1 and CDR2 from the germline V gene are SGHVS and FQNEAQ. This CDR3 is 13 amino acids long. In nucleotides, the CDR3 is TGTGCCAGCAGCATCTTTAGCAATCAGCCCCAGCATTTT. Encoded protein: CASSIFSNQPQHF.

This sequence joins TRBV5-1 and TRBJ1-1, with D perhaps TRBD1 (5 bases). V lost 6 bases and J lost 7, with 16 bases in between. The CDR3 sequence is 13 residues long. CDR1 and CDR2 (germline): SGHRS, YFSETQ. The CDR3 region has the DNA TGCGCCAGCAAGTTCCGGGGGAACGATGAAGCTTTCTTT. Translation gives CASKFRGNDEAFF.

This clonotype showed up just a few times. V and J are TRBV20-1 and TRBJ2-7; TRBD2 matches at 9 bases. J gave up 5 bases and V 0 bases, and 5 bases lay outside the gene matches. This CDR3 has 14 residues. From germline, CDR1 is DFQATT and CDR2 SNEGSKA (reference sequence). The CDR3 loop reads CSARESAGGDEQYF. In nucleotides, the CDR3 is TGCAGTGCTAGAGAATCAGCGGGAGGTGACGAGCAGTACTTC.

This clonotype has a count of ten or more. The CDR3 here is CASSLFHFAKNIQYF. CDR3 DNA: TGTGCCAGCAGCTTATTCCACTTTGCCAAAAACATTCAGTACTTC. The chain links TRBV7-2 to TRBJ2-4; no clear D gene. There are 15 residues in the CDR3. Trimming cost V 2 bases and J 1 base, with 9 bases left between them. Germline assignment: CDR1 SGHTA and CDR2 FQGNSA. Looking up the rest from reference TRBV7-2 and TRBJ2-4 gives the full variable domain: GAGVSQSPSNKVTEKGKDVELRCDPISGHTALYWYRQSLGQGLEFLIYFQGNSAPDKSGLPSDRFSAERTGGSVSTLTIQRTQQEDSAVYLCASSLFHFAKNIQYFGAGTRLSVL.

The V call is TRBV10-3, the J call TRBJ2-5, with D possibly called TRBD1 or TRBD2 (5 bases each). V was clipped by 0 bases and J by 1 base, with 9 bases between them. Germline CDR1 ENHRY, CDR2 SYGVKD. The length of the CDR3 is 15 residues. For the CDR3, the DNA is TGTGCCATCAGTGAGTCGTTCGGGACCCAAGAGACCCAGTACTTC. It yields the protein CAISESFGTQETQYF.

This clonotype was observed a handful of times. V gene TRBV19 combines with J gene TRBJ1-5; D call uncertain. Trimming left V 8 bases short and J 2 bases short, with 10 bases between. From germline, CDR1 is LNHDA and CDR2 SQIVND (reference sequence). CDR3 length: 13 residues. This chain's CDR3 is CASWERGNQPQHF. The CDR3 DNA reads TGTGCCAGTTGGGAAAGGGGCAATCAGCCCCAGCATTTT. Full variable domain (missing parts from reference TRBV19 and TRBJ1-5): DGGITQSPKYLFRKEGQNVTLSCEQNLNHDAMYWYRQDPGQGLRLIYYSQIVNDFQKGDIAEGYSVSREKKESFPLTVTSAQKNPTAFYLCASWERGNQPQHFGDGTRLSIL.